This T cell receptor beta chain was documented in a study of CD8+CD57+ T cells in acquired aplastic anemia. Looking at the study overall: When averaged, DNA from sorted CD4+ and CD8+ cells came to 3 to 4 ug.

Patients chosen for sequencing had CD8+CD57+ cells that had expanded, as shown by flow cytometry. Severe acquired aplastic anemia affected all patients. Using genomic DNA as the template, TCR beta VDJ and CDR3 profiling was carried out. TCRdb re-analysed the reads in MiXCR, keeping a single row per CDR3 protein. Among 300,000 or so distinct CDR3 sequences listed, approximately 57% were seen once. Concerning this clonotype: Its antigen is not known. A read error may produce the germline difference seen at one junction end.

Overall study results and limits: Patients and controls were found to share twenty-nine CD8+ CDR3 sequences. A significant difference in CD8+ Simpson's diversity between patients and controls was not found.

CDR1 SNHLY and CDR2 FYNNEI come from the germline V gene. The CDR3 runs to 13 residues. Specimen: sorted CD4+, CD8+, or CD8+CD57+ T cells (not recorded which) from PBMCs. This TCR was sampled from a human donor with aplastic anemia. The rearrangement joins TRBV2 to TRBJ2-7, with 9 nucleotides matching TRBD1. In DNA form, the CDR3 reads TGTGCCCGCAGTGGGACAGGGCCCTACGAGCAGTACTTC. Amino acids: CARSGTGPYEQYF. Variable domain in full (rest from reference TRBV2 and TRBJ2-7): EPEVTQTPSHQVTQMGQEVILRCVPISNHLYFYWYRQILGQKVEFLVSFYNNEISEKSEIFDDQFSVERPDGSNFTLKIRSTKLEDSAMYFCARSGTGPYEQYFGPGTRLTVT.